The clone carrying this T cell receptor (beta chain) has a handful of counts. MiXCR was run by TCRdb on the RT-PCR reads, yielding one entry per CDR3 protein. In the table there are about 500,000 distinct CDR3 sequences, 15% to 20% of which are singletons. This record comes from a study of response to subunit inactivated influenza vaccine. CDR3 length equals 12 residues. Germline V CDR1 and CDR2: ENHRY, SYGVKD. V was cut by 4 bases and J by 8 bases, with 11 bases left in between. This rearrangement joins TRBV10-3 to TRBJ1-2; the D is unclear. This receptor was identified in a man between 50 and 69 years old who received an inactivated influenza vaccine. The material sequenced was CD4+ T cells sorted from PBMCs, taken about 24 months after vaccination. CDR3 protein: CAISGPLAGYTF. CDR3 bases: TGTGCCATCAGTGGACCTTTGGCGGGCTACACCTTC.